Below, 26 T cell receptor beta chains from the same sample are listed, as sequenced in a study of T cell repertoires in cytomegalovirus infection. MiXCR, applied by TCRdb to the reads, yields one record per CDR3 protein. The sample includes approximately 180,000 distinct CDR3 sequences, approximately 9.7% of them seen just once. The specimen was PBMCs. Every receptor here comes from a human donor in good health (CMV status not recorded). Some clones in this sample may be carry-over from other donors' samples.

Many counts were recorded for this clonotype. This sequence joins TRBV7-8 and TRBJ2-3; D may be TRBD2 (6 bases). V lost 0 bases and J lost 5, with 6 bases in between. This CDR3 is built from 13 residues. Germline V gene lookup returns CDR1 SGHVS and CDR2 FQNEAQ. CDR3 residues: CASSLAGGDTQYF. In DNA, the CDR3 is TGTGCCAGCAGCTTAGCGGGGGGAGATACGCAGTATTTT.

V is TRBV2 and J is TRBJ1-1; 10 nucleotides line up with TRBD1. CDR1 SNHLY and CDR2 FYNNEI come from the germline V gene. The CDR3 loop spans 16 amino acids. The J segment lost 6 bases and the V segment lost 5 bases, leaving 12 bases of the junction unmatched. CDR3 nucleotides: TGTGCCAGCAGTCCCGGGTGGGACAGGGGAGGGGCTGAAGCTTTCTTT. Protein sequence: CASSPGWDRGGAEAFF.

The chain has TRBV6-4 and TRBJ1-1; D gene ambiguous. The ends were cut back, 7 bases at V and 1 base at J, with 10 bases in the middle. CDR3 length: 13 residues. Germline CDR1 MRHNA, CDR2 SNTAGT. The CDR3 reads CASIMYPNTEAFF. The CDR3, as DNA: TGTGCCAGCATTATGTACCCGAACACTGAAGCTTTCTTT.

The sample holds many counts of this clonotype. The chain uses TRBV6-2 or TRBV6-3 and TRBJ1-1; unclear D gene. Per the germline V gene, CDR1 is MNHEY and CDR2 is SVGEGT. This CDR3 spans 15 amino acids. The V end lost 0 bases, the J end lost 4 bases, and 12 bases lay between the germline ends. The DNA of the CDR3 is TGTGCCAGCAGTTACTCGAGCGGCGGGCCCACTGAAGCTTTCTTT. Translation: CASSYSSGGPTEAFF.

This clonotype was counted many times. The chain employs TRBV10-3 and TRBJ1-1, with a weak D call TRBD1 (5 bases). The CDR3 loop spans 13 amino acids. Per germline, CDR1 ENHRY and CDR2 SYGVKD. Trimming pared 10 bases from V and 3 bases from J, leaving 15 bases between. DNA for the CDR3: TGTGCCACCAATGGAGGGGTTGACACTGAAGCTTTCTTT. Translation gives CATNGGVDTEAFF.

Here the CDR3 reads CASSESASGRPPYNEQFF. CDR3 nucleotide sequence: TGTGCCAGCAGCGAGAGCGCTAGCGGGAGGCCTCCTTACAATGAGCAGTTCTTC. The chain carries TRBV9 and TRBJ2-1; 11 bases match TRBD2. With 3 bases clipped from V and 4 bases from J, the junction kept 12 bases outside the gene matches. CDR3 length equals 18 residues. CDR1 SGDLS and CDR2 YYNGEE come from the germline V gene.

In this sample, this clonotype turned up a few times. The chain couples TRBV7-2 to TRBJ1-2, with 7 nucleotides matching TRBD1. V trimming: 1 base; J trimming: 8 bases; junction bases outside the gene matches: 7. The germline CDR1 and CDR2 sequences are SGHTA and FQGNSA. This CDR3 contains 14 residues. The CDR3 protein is CASSLEGAAWGYTF. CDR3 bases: TGTGCCAGCAGCTTAGAGGGGGCTGCGTGGGGCTACACCTTC. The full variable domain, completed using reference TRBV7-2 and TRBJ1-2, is GAGVSQSPSNKVTEKGKDVELRCDPISGHTALYWYRQSLGQGLEFLIYFQGNSAPDKSGLPSDRFSAERTGGSVSTLTIQRTQQEDSAVYLCASSLEGAAWGYTFGSGTRLTVV.

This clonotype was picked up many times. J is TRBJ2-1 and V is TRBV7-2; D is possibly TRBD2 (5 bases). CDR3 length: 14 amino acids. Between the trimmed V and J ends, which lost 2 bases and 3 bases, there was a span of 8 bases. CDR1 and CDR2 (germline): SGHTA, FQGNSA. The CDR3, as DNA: TGTGCCAGCAGCTTACGAAGCGGCTACAATGAGCAGTTCTTC. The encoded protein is CASSLRSGYNEQFF.

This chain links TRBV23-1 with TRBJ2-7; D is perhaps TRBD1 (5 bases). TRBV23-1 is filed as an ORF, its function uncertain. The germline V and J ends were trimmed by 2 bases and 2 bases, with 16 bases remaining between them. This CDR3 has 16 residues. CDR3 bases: TGCGCCAGCAGTCAACAGCCGACAGAACGTCCCTACGAGCAGTACTTC. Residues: CASSQQPTERPYEQYF.

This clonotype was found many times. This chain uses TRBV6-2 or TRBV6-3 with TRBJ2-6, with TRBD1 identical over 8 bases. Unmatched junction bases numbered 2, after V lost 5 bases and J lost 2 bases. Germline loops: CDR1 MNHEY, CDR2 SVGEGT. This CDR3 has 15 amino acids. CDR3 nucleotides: TGTGCCAGCAGTAAACAGGGGGCTGGGGCCAACGTCCTGACTTTC. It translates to CASSKQGAGANVLTF.

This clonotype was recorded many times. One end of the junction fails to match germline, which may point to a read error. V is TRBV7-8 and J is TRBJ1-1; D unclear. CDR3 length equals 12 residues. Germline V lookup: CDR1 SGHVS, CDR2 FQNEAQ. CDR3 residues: CASSLGYTEAFF. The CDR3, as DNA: TGTGCCAGCAGTTTAGGTTACACTGAAGCTTTCTTT.

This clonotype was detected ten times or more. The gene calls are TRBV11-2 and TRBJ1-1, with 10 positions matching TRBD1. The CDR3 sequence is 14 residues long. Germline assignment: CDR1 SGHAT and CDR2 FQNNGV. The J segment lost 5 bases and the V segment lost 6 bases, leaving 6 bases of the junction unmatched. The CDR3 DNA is TGTGCCAGCAGTCGACAGGGGGCAAAGACTGAAGCTTTCTTT. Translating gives CASSRQGAKTEAFF.

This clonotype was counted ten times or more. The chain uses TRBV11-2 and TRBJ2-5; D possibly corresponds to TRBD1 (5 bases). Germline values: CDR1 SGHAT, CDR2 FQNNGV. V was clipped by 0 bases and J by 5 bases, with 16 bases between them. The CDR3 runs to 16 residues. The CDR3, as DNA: TGTGCCAGCAGCTTAGATCGGAGCAGGGTTCTGGAGACCCAGTACTTC. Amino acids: CASSLDRSRVLETQYF.

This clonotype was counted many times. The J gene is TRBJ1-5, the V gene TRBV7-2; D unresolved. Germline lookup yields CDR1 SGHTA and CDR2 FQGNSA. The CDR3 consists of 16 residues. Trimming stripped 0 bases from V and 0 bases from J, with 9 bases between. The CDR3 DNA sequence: TGTGCCAGCAGCTTAGCGGCCCGGGCTAGCAATCAGCCCCAGCATTTT. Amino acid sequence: CASSLAARASNQPQHF.

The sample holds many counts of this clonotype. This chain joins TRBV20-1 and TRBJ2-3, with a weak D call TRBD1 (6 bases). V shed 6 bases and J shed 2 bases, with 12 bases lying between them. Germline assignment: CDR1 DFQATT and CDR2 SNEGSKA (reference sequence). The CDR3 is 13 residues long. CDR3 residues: CSARDIHTDTQYF. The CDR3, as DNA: TGCAGTGCCAGGGACATCCACACAGATACGCAGTATTTT.

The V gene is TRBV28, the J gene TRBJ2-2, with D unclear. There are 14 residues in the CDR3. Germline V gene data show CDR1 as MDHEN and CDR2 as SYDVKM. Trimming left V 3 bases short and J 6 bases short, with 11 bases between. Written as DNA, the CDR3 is TGTGCCAGCAGTTTCGTCCCGGCGGCCGGGGAGCTGTTTTTT. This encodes CASSFVPAAGELFF.

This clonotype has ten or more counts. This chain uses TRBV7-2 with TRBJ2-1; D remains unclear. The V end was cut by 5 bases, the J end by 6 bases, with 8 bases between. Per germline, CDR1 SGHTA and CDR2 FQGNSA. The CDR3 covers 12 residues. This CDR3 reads CASSLNSNEQFF. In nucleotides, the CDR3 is TGTGCCAGCAGCCTCAATAGCAATGAGCAGTTCTTC.

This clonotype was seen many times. The chain's CDR3 is CAVTGTGLVDTQYF. For the CDR3, the DNA is TGTGCCGTTACCGGGACAGGGCTCGTGGATACGCAGTATTTT. The chain has TRBV7-9 and TRBJ2-3; 9 nucleotides line up with TRBD1. The CDR3 loop spans 14 amino acids. V dropped 11 bases and J dropped 6; count of bases not matched to a gene: 12. The germline V gene encodes CDR1 SEHNR and CDR2 FQNEAQ (reference sequence).

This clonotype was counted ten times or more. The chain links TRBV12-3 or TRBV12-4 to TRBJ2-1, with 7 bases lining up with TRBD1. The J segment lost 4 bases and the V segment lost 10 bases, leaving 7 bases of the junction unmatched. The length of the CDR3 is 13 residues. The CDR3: CAIKDREYNEQFF. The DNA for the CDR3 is TGTGCCATCAAAGACAGGGAATACAATGAGCAGTTCTTC.

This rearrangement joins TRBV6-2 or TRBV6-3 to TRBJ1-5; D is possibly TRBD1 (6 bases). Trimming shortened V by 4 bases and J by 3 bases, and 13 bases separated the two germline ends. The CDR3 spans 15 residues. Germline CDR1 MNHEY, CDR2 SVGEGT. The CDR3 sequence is CASSSLRGINQPQHF. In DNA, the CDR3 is TGTGCCAGCAGTTCCCTCAGGGGAATCAATCAGCCCCAGCATTTT.

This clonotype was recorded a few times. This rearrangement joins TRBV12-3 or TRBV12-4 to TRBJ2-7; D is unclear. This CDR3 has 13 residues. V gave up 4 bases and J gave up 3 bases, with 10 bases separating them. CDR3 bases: TGTGCCAGCAGTTCCTCCCATGGCTACGAGCAGTACTTC. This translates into CASSSSHGYEQYF.

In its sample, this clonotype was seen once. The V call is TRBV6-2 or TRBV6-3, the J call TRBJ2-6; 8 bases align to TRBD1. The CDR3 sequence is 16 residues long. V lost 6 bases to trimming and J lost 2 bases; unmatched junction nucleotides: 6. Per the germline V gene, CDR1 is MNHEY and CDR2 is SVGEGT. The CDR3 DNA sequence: TGTGCCAGCAGGGGGGCAGGGGGCGCTGGGGCCAACGTCCTGACTTTC. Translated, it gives CASRGAGGAGANVLTF.

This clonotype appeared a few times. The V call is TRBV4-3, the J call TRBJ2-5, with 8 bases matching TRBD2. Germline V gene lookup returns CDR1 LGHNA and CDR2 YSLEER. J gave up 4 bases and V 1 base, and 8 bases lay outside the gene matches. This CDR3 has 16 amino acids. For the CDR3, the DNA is TGCGCCAGCAGCCAAGTTGCTCGGGGGGGCCGAGAGACCCAGTACTTC. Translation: CASSQVARGGRETQYF.

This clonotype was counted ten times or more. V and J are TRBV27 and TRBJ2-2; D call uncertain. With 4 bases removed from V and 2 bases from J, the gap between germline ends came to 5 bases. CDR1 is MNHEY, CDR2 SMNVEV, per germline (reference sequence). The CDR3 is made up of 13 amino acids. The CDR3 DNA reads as TGTGCCAGCAGTTCAAGTAACACCGGGGAGCTGTTTTTT. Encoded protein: CASSSSNTGELFF.

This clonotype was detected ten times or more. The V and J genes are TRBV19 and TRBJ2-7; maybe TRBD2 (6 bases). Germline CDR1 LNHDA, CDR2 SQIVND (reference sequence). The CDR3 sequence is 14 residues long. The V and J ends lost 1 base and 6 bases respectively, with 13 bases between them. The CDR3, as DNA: TGTGCCAGTAGTATAGTAGGGGCGCGGGGCGAGCAGTACTTC. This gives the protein CASSIVGARGEQYF.

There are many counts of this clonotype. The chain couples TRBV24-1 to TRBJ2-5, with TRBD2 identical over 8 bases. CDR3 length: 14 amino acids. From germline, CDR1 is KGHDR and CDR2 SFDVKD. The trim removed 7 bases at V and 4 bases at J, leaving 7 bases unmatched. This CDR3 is CATSSRGRRETQYF. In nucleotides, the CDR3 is TGTGCCACCAGCAGCCGCGGGAGGAGAGAGACCCAGTACTTC.